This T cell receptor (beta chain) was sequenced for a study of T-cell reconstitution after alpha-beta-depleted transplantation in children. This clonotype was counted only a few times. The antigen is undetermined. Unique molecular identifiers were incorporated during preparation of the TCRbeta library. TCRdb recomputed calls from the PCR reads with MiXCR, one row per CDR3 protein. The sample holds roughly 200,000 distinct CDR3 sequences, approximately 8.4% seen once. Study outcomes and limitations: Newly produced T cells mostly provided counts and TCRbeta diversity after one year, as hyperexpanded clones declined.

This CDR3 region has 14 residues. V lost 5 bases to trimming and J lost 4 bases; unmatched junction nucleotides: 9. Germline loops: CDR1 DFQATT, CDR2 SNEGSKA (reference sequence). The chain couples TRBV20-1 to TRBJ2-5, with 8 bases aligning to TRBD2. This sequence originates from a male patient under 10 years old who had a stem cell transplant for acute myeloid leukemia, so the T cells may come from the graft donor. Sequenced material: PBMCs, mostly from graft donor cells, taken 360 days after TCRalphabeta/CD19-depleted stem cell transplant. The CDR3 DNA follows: TGCAGTGCTTTAGGCGGGGGGCTCGGAGAGACCCAGTACTTC. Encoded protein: CSALGGGLGETQYF.